One and the same sample provided the 28 T cell receptor beta chains below, sequenced in a study of immune evolution from preneoplasia to lung adenocarcinoma. The protocol was immunoSEQ multiplex PCR, while the TCRdb copy is restricted to in-frame clones and leaves out a portion. This table holds tens of thousands of clones, approximately 74% found once. The specimen was FFPE invasive lung adenocarcinoma tissue. The source of these receptors is a person aged 55 to 75 with invasive lung adenocarcinoma. Some clones in this sample may be carry-over from other donors' samples.

CDR3 sequence: CASSPQGYSGNTIYF. The CDR3, as DNA: TGTGCCAGCAGTCCTCAGGGATACTCTGGAAACACCATATATTTT. The genes are TRBV2 and TRBJ1-3, with D perhaps matching TRBD1 (5 bases). Trimming stripped 5 bases from V and 0 bases from J, with 11 bases between. Germline values: CDR1 SNHLY, CDR2 FYNNEI. CDR3 length equals 15 residues.

The J gene is TRBJ2-1, the V gene TRBV19; D gene unclear. Germline V gene data show CDR1 as LNHDA and CDR2 as SQIVND (reference sequence). The ends were cut back, 5 bases at V and 4 bases at J, with 9 bases in the middle. The CDR3 has 13 residues. CDR3 residues: CASSAELYNEQFF. The CDR3, as DNA: TGTGCCAGTAGTGCGGAATTATACAATGAGCAGTTCTTC.

The chain joins TRBV28 to TRBJ1-5; TRBD1 aligns across 7 bases. This CDR3 comprises 14 residues. Germline V gene sequence: CDR1 MDHEN, CDR2 SYDVKM. Trimming removed 4 bases from V and 6 bases from J; junction bases left unmatched: 6. In DNA, the CDR3 is TGTGCCAGCAGTTCGTCAGGGGGGTTTCAGCCCCAGCATTTT. Its translation is CASSSSGGFQPQHF.

J is TRBJ2-7 and V is TRBV28; TRBD2 matches at 10 bases. The CDR3 is 15 amino acids. The V gene end was trimmed by 1 base and the J gene end by 3 bases; junction bases not matched to a gene: 3. Germline values: CDR1 MDHEN, CDR2 SYDVKM. CDR3 bases: TGTGCCAGCAGTTTATCGCCTAGCGGGAGCTACGAGCAGTACTTC. This translates into CASSLSPSGSYEQYF.

Here the CDR3 reads CASMRTENEKLFF. CDR3 DNA sequence: TGTGCCAGCATGCGGACAGAGAATGAAAAACTGTTTTTT. The chain links TRBV2 to TRBJ1-4; D is possibly TRBD1 (6 bases). The CDR3 spans 13 residues. CDR1 and CDR2 (germline): SNHLY, FYNNEI. The V end was cut by 7 bases, the J end by 5 bases, with 11 bases between.

This clone came up a few times. The V call is TRBV7-2, the J call TRBJ2-5, with D possibly being TRBD2 (5 bases). Deletions cut 4 bases from V and 5 bases from J, with 8 bases between. The length of the CDR3 is 12 residues. From germline, CDR1 is SGHTA and CDR2 FQGNSA. The CDR3 nucleotides are TGTGCCAGCAGCTCCGGGATGGAGACCCAGTACTTC. Protein product: CASSSGMETQYF.

V and J are TRBV30 and TRBJ1-3, with unresolved D. The germline gives CDR1 GTSNPN, CDR2 SVGIG (reference sequence). V lost 6 bases, J lost 11 bases, and 20 bases lay in between. CDR3 length equals 13 residues. The CDR3 loop is CACERAPRTAIYF. The CDR3 DNA sequence: TGTGCCTGTGAGAGGGCCCCTCGCACTGCCATATATTTT.

The chain has TRBV30 and TRBJ1-2; a weak D match, TRBD1 (5 bases). The CDR3 runs 14 residues. Trimming took off 4 bases at V and 0 bases at J, with 12 bases between the two ends. From germline, CDR1 is GTSNPN and CDR2 SVGIG (reference sequence). Here the CDR3 DNA reads TGTGCCTGGACAGGGCCCCCATCTAACTATGGCTACACCTTC. Protein: CAWTGPPSNYGYTF.

This chain connects TRBV2 to TRBJ2-3; 14 bases match TRBD2. Looked up from germline, CDR1 is SNHLY and CDR2 is FYNNEI. Losses at the gene ends were 6 bases for V and 0 bases for J; bases not matched to a gene: 2. The CDR3 has 16 amino acids. DNA for the CDR3: TGTGCCAGCAGACGACTAGCGGGAGGGAGCACAGATACGCAGTATTTT. Translation gives CASRRLAGGSTDTQYF.

The chain links TRBV7-9 to TRBJ2-5; D may be TRBD2 (5 bases). In germline, CDR1 is SEHNR, CDR2 FQNEAQ (reference sequence). CDR3 length: 15 residues. The V and J ends lost 5 bases and 6 bases respectively, with 19 bases between them. The CDR3 nucleotides read TGTGCCAGCAGCGGCCGCTGGGGTAGCGCGAAGACCCAGTACTTC. Translating gives CASSGRWGSAKTQYF.

The chain combines TRBV11-3 with TRBJ2-3; 7 positions match TRBD1. Losses at the gene ends were 3 bases for V and 6 bases for J; bases not matched to a gene: 9. This CDR3 is built from 15 residues. The germline V gene has CDR1 SGHNT and CDR2 YENEEA. The CDR3 spells CASSLAGTVGDTQYF. CDR3 coding DNA: TGTGCCAGCAGCTTGGCCGGGACAGTAGGTGATACGCAGTATTTT.

V usage is TRBV19 and J usage is TRBJ1-5; D perhaps matches TRBD1 (6 bases). The V and J ends lost 8 bases and 5 bases respectively, with 16 bases between them. CDR1 and CDR2 from the germline V gene are LNHDA and SQIVND (reference sequence). The CDR3 covers 14 residues. The CDR3, as DNA: TGTGCCAGTGGGCAGGACAGCGTATATCAGCCCCAGCATTTT. Translated: CASGQDSVYQPQHF.

J is TRBJ1-1 and V is TRBV4-2; no clear D gene. The V and J ends lost 0 bases and 6 bases respectively, with 20 bases between them. This CDR3 contains 17 residues. CDR1 and CDR2 from the germline V gene are LGHNA and YNFKEQ. The CDR3 loop is CASSQEPRQYRPAEAFF. As DNA, the CDR3 is TGTGCCAGCAGCCAAGAACCTCGACAATATAGGCCTGCTGAAGCTTTCTTT.

V is TRBV7-9 and J is TRBJ2-1, with a possible D match to TRBD2 (5 bases). Germline V lookup: CDR1 SEHNR, CDR2 FQNEAQ (reference sequence). The CDR3 runs 17 residues. V lost 1 base, J lost 9 bases, and 22 bases lay in between. The chain's CDR3 is CASSLEPFSPRDSEQFF. The CDR3 nucleotides read TGTGCCAGCAGCTTAGAACCTTTTTCCCCGAGGGATAGTGAGCAGTTCTTC.

The V call is TRBV30, the J call TRBJ2-5; unclear D gene. The CDR3 length is 12 residues. Germline V gene sequence: CDR1 GTSNPN, CDR2 SVGIG (reference sequence). Deletions cut 0 bases from V and 5 bases from J, with 7 bases between. In DNA, the CDR3 is TGTGCCTGGAGTGTACAAGGGGAGACCCAGTACTTC. The encoded protein is CAWSVQGETQYF.

This clone was counted a single time. V is TRBV7-3 and J is TRBJ1-2, with 7 bases aligning to TRBD1. Germline CDR1 reads SGHTA; CDR2 reads FQGTGA. V shed 4 bases, J shed 5 bases, and the junction held 13 bases outside the gene matches. CDR3 size: 16 residues. DNA of the CDR3: TGTGCCAGCAGCTCCGCGACAGGGACGTCCATTTATGGCTACACCTTC. Protein: CASSSATGTSIYGYTF.

The chain employs TRBV29-1 and TRBJ1-1, with D uncertain. This CDR3 region has 11 residues. V lost 7 bases and J 3 bases, leaving 9 bases between the germline ends. Germline V lookup: CDR1 SQVTM, CDR2 ANQGSEA. CDR3 amino acids: CSADLHTEAFF. CDR3 nucleotides: TGCAGCGCAGACCTTCACACTGAAGCTTTCTTT.

The chain combines TRBV5-5 with TRBJ2-7; D uncertain. The CDR3 covers 16 residues. V was shortened by 4 bases and J by 2 bases, with 19 bases between the two germline ends. Germline V gives CDR1 SGHKS, CDR2 YYEKEE (reference sequence). This CDR3 reads CASSPGVTQNPYEQYF. The CDR3 DNA is TGTGCCAGCAGCCCGGGTGTGACTCAAAACCCCTACGAGCAGTACTTC.

The V call is TRBV6-5, the J call TRBJ1-5; TRBD1 matches at 7 bases. V shed 6 bases and J 0 bases; nucleotides not matched to a gene: 5. This CDR3 comprises 15 residues. The germline gives CDR1 MNHEY, CDR2 SVGAGI. CDR3 nucleotides: TGTGCCAGCAGCCCACAGGGGAATAGCAATCAGCCCCAGCATTTT. Translated: CASSPQGNSNQPQHF.

This clone was seen just once. The V and J genes are TRBV5-1 and TRBJ1-4; D remains unclear. Trimming removed 3 bases at V and 0 bases at J, with 12 bases between. Germline V gene data show CDR1 as SGHRS and CDR2 as YFSETQ. This CDR3 contains 16 residues. The CDR3 region has the DNA TGCGCCAGCAGCTCCGGATCCCCCGCAACTAATGAAAAACTGTTTTTT. Its translation is CASSSGSPATNEKLFF.

The chain couples TRBV9 to TRBJ2-1; 11 bases match TRBD2. The CDR3 has 15 residues. V lost 0 bases and J lost 7; bases outside the gene matches: 3. The V gene's germline CDR1 is SGDLS and CDR2 YYNGEE. DNA for the CDR3: TGTGCCAGCAGCGTAGGTCTAGCGGGAGGTAATGAGCAGTTCTTC. Translating gives CASSVGLAGGNEQFF. The variable domain in full, completed from reference TRBV9 and TRBJ2-1, reads DSGVTQTPKHLITATGQRVTLRCSPRSGDLSVYWYQQSLDQGLQFLIQYYNGEERAKGNILERFSAQQFPDLHSELNLSSLELGDSALYFCASSVGLAGGNEQFFGPGTRLTVL.

This clone was recorded once. The gene calls are TRBV18 and TRBJ1-1; D is undetermined. In germline, CDR1 is KGHSH, CDR2 LQKENI. The ends were cut back, 5 bases at V and 2 bases at J, with 9 bases in the middle. The CDR3 loop spans 13 amino acids. The chain's CDR3 is CASSRVVNTEAFF. The CDR3, as DNA: TGTGCCAGCTCAAGGGTCGTTAACACTGAAGCTTTCTTT.

V is TRBV7-3 and J is TRBJ2-1, with 7 nucleotides matching TRBD2. Germline V gene sequence: CDR1 SGHTA, CDR2 FQGTGA. This CDR3 has 13 amino acids. V lost 0 bases, J lost 10 bases, and 3 bases stayed unmatched. CDR3 coding DNA: TGTGCCAGCAGCTTAACGCGGGAGCGGGAGCAGTTCTTC. Amino acids: CASSLTREREQFF.

About this clone itself: This sample includes further DNA sequences coding for the same CDR3. The chain combines TRBV6-1 with TRBJ2-7, with D hard to call. Germline V gene data show CDR1 as MNHNS and CDR2 as SASEGT. V was pared by 2 bases and J by 3 bases, with 5 bases between. The CDR3 totals 12 residues. CDR3 in DNA: TGTGCCAGCAGTGAATATGGCTACGAGCAGTACTTC. Translation: CASSEYGYEQYF.

The V and J genes are TRBV7-2 and TRBJ2-5; no clear D gene. The V end lost 3 bases, the J end lost 0 bases, and 5 bases lay between the germline ends. Germline CDR1 and CDR2: SGHTA and FQGNSA. This CDR3 spans 13 amino acids. The CDR3 coding sequence is TGTGCCAGCAGCTTCTCTAACCAAGAGACCCAGTACTTC. Translating gives CASSFSNQETQYF.

V gene TRBV6-5 combines with J gene TRBJ1-4; D not resolved. The CDR3 has 16 residues. Germline CDR1 reads MNHEY; CDR2 reads SVGAGI. Trimming shortened V by 0 bases and J by 2 bases, and 10 bases separated the two germline ends. This chain's CDR3 is CASSYSTFGTNEKLFF. In DNA form, the CDR3 reads TGTGCCAGCAGTTACTCGACTTTCGGGACTAATGAAAAACTGTTTTTT.

The chain has TRBV11-2 and TRBJ2-2; TRBD2 might be the D (5 bases). CDR1 and CDR2 from the germline V gene are SGHAT and FQNNGV. The CDR3 runs to 15 residues. Trimming took 5 bases from V and 3 from J, leaving 13 bases between them. CDR3 DNA sequence: TGTGCCAGCAGCCTTCTAGCAGTTGACACCGGGGAGCTGTTTTTT. Translation gives CASSLLAVDTGELFF.

The chain carries TRBV29-1 and TRBJ1-1; D ambiguous. The CDR3 sequence is 12 residues long. Germline V CDR1 and CDR2: SQVTM, ANQGSEA. With 7 bases removed from V and 0 bases from J, the gap between germline ends came to 9 bases. CDR3 DNA: TGCAGCGGTCAGCAGTTGAACACTGAAGCTTTCTTT. Protein sequence: CSGQQLNTEAFF.